This TCR beta chain originates from a study of shared clonotypes between healthy human individuals. Overall study: In total, the donors were two women and a few men aged 18 to 49.

Germline assignment: CDR1 WNHNN and CDR2 SYGVQD (reference sequence). CDR3 length equals 14 residues. Unmatched junction bases numbered 5, after V lost 0 bases and J lost 6 bases. Only in-frame clones appear in the TCRdb table, and some are missing; sequencing was by immunoSEQ multiplex PCR. Of about 2,500,000 clones in the sample, around 90% were seen once. The chain carries TRBV10-1 and TRBJ2-7, with 7 bases aligning to TRBD1. The receptor comes from a man between 18 and 35 years old in good health. The sequencing input was naive CD4+ T cells sorted from blood. Subset given: CD45RA+ positively selected. CDR3 loop: CASSESPTGAEQYF. DNA for the CDR3: TGCGCCAGCAGTGAGTCCCCTACAGGGGCCGAGCAGTACTTC.